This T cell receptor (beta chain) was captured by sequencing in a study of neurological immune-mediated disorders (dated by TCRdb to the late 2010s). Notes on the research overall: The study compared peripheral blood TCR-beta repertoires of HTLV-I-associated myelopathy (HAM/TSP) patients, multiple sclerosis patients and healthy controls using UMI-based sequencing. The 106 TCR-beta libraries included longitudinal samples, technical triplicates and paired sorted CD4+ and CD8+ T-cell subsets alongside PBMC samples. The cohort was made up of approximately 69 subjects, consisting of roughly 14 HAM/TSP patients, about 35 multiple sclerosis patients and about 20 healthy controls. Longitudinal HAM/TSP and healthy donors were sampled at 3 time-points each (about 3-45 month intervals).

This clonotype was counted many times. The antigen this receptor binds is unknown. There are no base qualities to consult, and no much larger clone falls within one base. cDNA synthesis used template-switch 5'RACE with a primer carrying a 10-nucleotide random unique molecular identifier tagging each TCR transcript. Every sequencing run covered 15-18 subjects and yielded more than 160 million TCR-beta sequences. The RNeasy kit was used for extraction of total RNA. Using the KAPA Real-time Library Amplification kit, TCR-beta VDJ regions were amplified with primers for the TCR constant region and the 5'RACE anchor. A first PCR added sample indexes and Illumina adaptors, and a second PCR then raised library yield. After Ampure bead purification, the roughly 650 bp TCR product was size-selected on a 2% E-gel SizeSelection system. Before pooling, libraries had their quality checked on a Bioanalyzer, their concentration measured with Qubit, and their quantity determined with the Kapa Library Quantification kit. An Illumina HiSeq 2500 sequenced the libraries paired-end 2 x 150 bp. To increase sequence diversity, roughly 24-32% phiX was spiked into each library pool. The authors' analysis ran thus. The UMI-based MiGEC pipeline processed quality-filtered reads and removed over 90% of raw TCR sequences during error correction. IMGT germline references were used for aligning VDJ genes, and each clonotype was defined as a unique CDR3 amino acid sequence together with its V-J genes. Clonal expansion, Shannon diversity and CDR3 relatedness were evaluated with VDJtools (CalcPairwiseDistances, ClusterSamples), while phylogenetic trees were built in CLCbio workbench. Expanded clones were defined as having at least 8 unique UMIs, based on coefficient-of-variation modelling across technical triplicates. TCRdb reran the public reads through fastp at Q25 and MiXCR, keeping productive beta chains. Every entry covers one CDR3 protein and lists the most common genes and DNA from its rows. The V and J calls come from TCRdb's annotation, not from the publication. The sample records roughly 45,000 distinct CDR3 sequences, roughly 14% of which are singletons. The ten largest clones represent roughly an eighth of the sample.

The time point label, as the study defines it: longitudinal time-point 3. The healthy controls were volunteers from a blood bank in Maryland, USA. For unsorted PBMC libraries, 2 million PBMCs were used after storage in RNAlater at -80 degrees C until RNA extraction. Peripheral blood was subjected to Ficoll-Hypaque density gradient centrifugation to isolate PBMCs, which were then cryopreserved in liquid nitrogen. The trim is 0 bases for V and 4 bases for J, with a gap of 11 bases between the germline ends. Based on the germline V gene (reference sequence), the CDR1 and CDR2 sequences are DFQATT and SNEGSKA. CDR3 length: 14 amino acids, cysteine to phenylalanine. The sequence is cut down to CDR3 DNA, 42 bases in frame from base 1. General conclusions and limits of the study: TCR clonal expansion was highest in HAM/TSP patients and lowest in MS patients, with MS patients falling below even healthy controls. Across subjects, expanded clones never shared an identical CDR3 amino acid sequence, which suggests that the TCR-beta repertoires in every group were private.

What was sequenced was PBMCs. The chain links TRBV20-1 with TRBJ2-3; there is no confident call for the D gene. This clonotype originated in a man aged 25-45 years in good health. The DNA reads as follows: TGCAGTGCTAGAGATCTGGGGATCTCAGATACGCAGTATTTT. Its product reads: CSARDLGISDTQYF.